These 13 T cell receptor beta chains originate from one sample sequenced in a study of blood T cell repertoires in COVID-19. Some clones are missing from TCRdb's copy, which holds only in-frame ones; the method was immunoSEQ multiplex PCR. The sample comprises around 300,000 clones, around four fifths of which are singletons, and less than 4.5% rests with the top ten. The sequencing sample was made of peripheral blood. The receptors here all came from a woman aged 45-65 years with active or convalescent COVID-19.

The chain employs TRBV5-1 and TRBJ2-1; 8 bases fit TRBD1. The CDR3 runs to 14 residues. Germline lookup yields CDR1 SGHRS and CDR2 YFSETQ. V lost 0 bases and J lost 8; bases outside the gene matches: 4. The CDR3 DNA sequence: TGCGCCAGCAGCTTGGGGACAGGGTGGGATGAGCAGTTCTTC. This encodes CASSLGTGWDEQFF. Combining the CDR3 with reference TRBV5-1 and TRBJ2-1 gives the whole variable domain KAGVTQTPRYLIKTRGQQVTLSCSPISGHRSVSWYQQTPGQGLQFLFEYFSETQRNKGNFPGRFSGRQFSNSRSEMNVSTLELGDSALYLCASSLGTGWDEQFFGPGTRLTVL.

The rearrangement links TRBV27 to TRBJ2-7, with D perhaps TRBD2 (6 bases). CDR1 and CDR2 from the germline V gene are MNHEY and SMNVEV (reference sequence). The length of the CDR3 is 13 residues. The ends were cut back, 3 bases at V and 3 bases at J, with 9 bases in the middle. The CDR3 DNA reads TGTGCCAGCAGTTTCGGGACTTACTACGAGCAGTACTTC. Its translation: CASSFGTYYEQYF.

This sequence joins TRBV19 and TRBJ2-1, with 9 bases identical to TRBD1. The CDR3 has 17 residues. The germline V gene encodes CDR1 LNHDA and CDR2 SQIVND (reference sequence). V trimming: 3 bases; J trimming: 10 bases; junction bases outside the gene matches: 16. DNA of the CDR3: TGTGCCAGTAGTATTCCCAACAGGGGGCGGTGGCCGGTCGAGCAGTTCTTC. Its protein product is CASSIPNRGRWPVEQFF.

The chain employs TRBV18 and TRBJ2-2; D is possibly TRBD2 (6 bases). Germline lookup yields CDR1 KGHSH and CDR2 LQKENI. V lost 0 bases and J lost 6, with 8 bases in between. This CDR3 spans 14 amino acids. The CDR3 sequence: CASSPPAGSGELFF. CDR3 DNA sequence: TGTGCCAGCTCACCACCGGCGGGATCCGGGGAGCTGTTTTTT.

The CDR3 loop reads CASSADSGANVLTF. For the CDR3, the DNA is TGTGCCAGCAGCGCTGACAGTGGGGCCAACGTCCTGACTTTC. V usage is TRBV7-8 and J usage is TRBJ2-6, with a weak D call TRBD1 (5 bases). The CDR3 loop spans 14 amino acids. Germline CDR1 reads SGHVS; CDR2 reads FQNEAQ. Trimming stripped 5 bases from V and 3 bases from J, with 8 bases between.

This chain connects TRBV5-8 to TRBJ2-5; possibly TRBD2 for D (7 bases). CDR1 is SGHTS and CDR2 is YDEGEE in the germline V gene. Trimming took off 1 base at V and 3 bases at J, with 13 bases between the two ends. CDR3 length: 15 amino acids. The CDR3 region is CASSLSGTQKETQYF. The CDR3 bases are TGTGCCAGCAGCTTGAGCGGGACACAAAAAGAGACCCAGTACTTC.

The J gene is TRBJ2-7, the V gene TRBV18; D is unclear. The germline V and J ends were trimmed by 2 bases and 5 bases, with 13 bases remaining between them. Per the germline V gene, CDR1 is KGHSH and CDR2 is LQKENI. This CDR3 spans 14 amino acids. The CDR3 region has the DNA TGTGCCAGCTCACCATCTCTAGGTCCTGACGAGCAGTACTTC. This encodes CASSPSLGPDEQYF.

This sequence joins TRBV6-1 and TRBJ1-1, with 7 bases aligning to TRBD1. Germline assignment: CDR1 MNHNS and CDR2 SASEGT. CDR3 length equals 12 residues. Germline trimming cut 2 bases from V and 11 bases from J; bases unmatched to any gene: 5. In DNA form, the CDR3 reads TGTGCCAGCAGTGAAATGGACAGGATGGCTTTCTTT. Translated, it gives CASSEMDRMAFF.

The CDR3 sequence: CASSPTTSGSYEQYF. DNA for the CDR3: TGTGCCAGCAGTCCCACGACTAGCGGGAGCTACGAGCAGTACTTC. The V call is TRBV27, the J call TRBJ2-7; 12 bases map to TRBD2. The V segment lost 5 bases and the J segment 3 bases; nucleotides outside the gene matches: 5. Per the germline V gene, CDR1 is MNHEY and CDR2 is SMNVEV (reference sequence). CDR3 length equals 15 residues.

The chain combines TRBV2 with TRBJ2-3; TRBD1 matches at 7 bases. Germline lookup yields CDR1 SNHLY and CDR2 FYNNEI. The CDR3 runs 15 residues. V was pared by 2 bases and J by 5 bases, with 7 bases of the junction left unmatched. CDR3 sequence: CASSEKGAWQDTQYF. For the CDR3, the DNA is TGTGCCAGCAGTGAAAAGGGGGCCTGGCAAGATACGCAGTATTTT.

V and J are TRBV2 and TRBJ2-1, with D tentatively TRBD1 (5 bases). Trimming took off 7 bases at V and 10 bases at J, with 17 bases between the two ends. Germline CDR1 is SNHLY and CDR2 is FYNNEI. This CDR3 contains 13 residues. CDR3: CASTEQAWGEQFF. As DNA, the CDR3 is TGTGCCAGCACCGAACAGGCTTGGGGCGAGCAGTTCTTC.

Concerning this clone: A much larger clone lies one base from this, so it may be a read error. CDR3 nucleotides: TGTGCCAGCAGCTTCTCAGGGAATGAGCAGTTCTTC. As protein: CASSFSGNEQFF. The chain uses TRBV13 and TRBJ2-1; perhaps TRBD1 as D (5 bases). CDR1 is PRHDT and CDR2 is FYEKMQ in the germline V gene (reference sequence). The CDR3 extends over 12 amino acids. V was trimmed by 3 bases and J by 7 bases, leaving 7 bases between them. Together with reference TRBV13 and TRBJ2-1, the CDR3 gives the full variable domain: AAGVIQSPRHLIKEKRETATLKCYPIPRHDTVYWYQQGPGQDPQFLISFYEKMQSDKGSIPDRFSAQQFSDYHSELNMSSLELGDSALYFCASSFSGNEQFFGPGTRLTVL.

This clone was seen a single time. This rearrangement joins TRBV5-1 to TRBJ2-5, with a tentative D call TRBD1 (5 bases). V lost 0 bases to trimming and J lost 5 bases, with 11 bases between them. Germline V gene sequence: CDR1 SGHRS, CDR2 YFSETQ. The CDR3 contains 14 residues. The chain's CDR3 is CASSLGQTPETQYF. The CDR3, as DNA: TGCGCCAGCAGCTTGGGACAGACCCCCGAGACCCAGTACTTC. Full variable domain (rest looked up from reference TRBV5-1 and TRBJ2-5): KAGVTQTPRYLIKTRGQQVTLSCSPISGHRSVSWYQQTPGQGLQFLFEYFSETQRNKGNFPGRFSGRQFSNSRSEMNVSTLELGDSALYLCASSLGQTPETQYFGPGTRLLVL.